The rows below give T cell receptor beta chains drawn from one sample of a study of OX40 agonist ivuxolimab in advanced cancers. Here immunoSEQ multiplex PCR was the method, and the copy in TCRdb shows in-frame clones only, minus some. The sample holds 50,000 or so clones, approximately 89% seen once. The sample was CD4+ or CD8+ T cells sorted from blood, taken in a trial of the OX40 agonist ivuxolimab. The receptors shown here come from an adult with an advanced solid tumor such as melanoma, head and neck, liver or kidney cancer. Both conserved end residues are part of each CDR3. A D gene is named only where the DNA matches it firmly. Some rows have no size entry. The others give once, few or many, or a class for an expanded clone.

clone size,J gene,V gene,D gene,CDR3 DNA,CDR3 protein
.,TRBJ2-1,TRBV29-1,TRBD2,TGCAGCGTTGAACTTCCCGGGACTAGCGGTTATAGCTCCTACAATGAGCAGTTCTTC,CSVELPGTSGYSSYNEQFF
.,TRBJ1-5,TRBV27,.,TGTGCCAGCAGTTTACGAGGAAGGGGCAATCAGCCCCAGCATTTT,CASSLRGRGNQPQHF
.,TRBJ2-1,TRBV7-9,.,TGTGCCAGCAGCCCGGAGCGGTTTGAGCAGTTCTTC,CASSPERFEQFF
.,TRBJ1-3,TRBV2,TRBD1,TGTGCCAGCAGGGTCGGGACAGCCGACTCTGGAAACACCATATATTTT,CASRVGTADSGNTIYF
.,TRBJ1-1,TRBV11-3,.,TGTGCCAGCAGCTTTGGTGGGCTGAACACTGAAGCTTTCTTT,CASSFGGLNTEAFF
.,TRBJ1-1,TRBV10-1,.,TGCGCCAGCAGTGCTTCAAATCTCGTGAACACTGAAGCTTTCTTT,CASSASNLVNTEAFF
.,TRBJ2-2,TRBV19,TRBD2,TGTGCCAGTAGTACTAGCGGGGGGGCCGTCACCGGGGAGCTGTTTTTT,CASSTSGGAVTGELFF
.,TRBJ2-1,TRBV7-9,TRBD2,TGTGCCAGCAGCCCCGAACTAGCGGGGATGGACGGGGATGAGCAGTTCTTC,CASSPELAGMDGDEQFF
medium-sized,TRBJ1-5,TRBV4-1,.,TGCGCCAGCAGCCAAGAAGCCCGGCCGGGTCAGCCCCAGCATTTT,CASSQEARPGQPQHF
.,TRBJ1-1,TRBV4-1,TRBD1,TGCGCCAGCAGCCGACCCGGGCGAGGTGGGACAGGGGCGTCGGGAACTGAAGCTTTCTTT,CASSRPGRGGTGASGTEAFF
.,TRBJ2-7,TRBV28,.,TGTGCCACCTACCAGCAAGGGGGTTACCACGAGCAGTACTTC,CATYQQGGYHEQYF
.,TRBJ2-1,TRBV5-4,.,TGTGCCAGCAGCTTTGCCCAGGATGAGCAGTTCTTC,CASSFAQDEQFF
.,TRBJ2-7,TRBV6-1,.,TGTGCCAGCAGATACAGTTACGAGCAGTACTTC,CASRYSYEQYF
.,TRBJ1-1,TRBV6-4,TRBD1,TGTGCCAGCAGCCCGGACAGGGGGGCTGAAGCTTTCTTT,CASSPDRGAEAFF
.,TRBJ2-1,TRBV27,.,TGTGCCAGCAGTTTATGGTTGAACAATGAGCAGTTCTTC,CASSLWLNNEQFF
.,TRBJ2-1,TRBV4-1,.,TGCGCCAGCAGCCAAGGGAGCGAGCAGTTCTTC,CASSQGSEQFF
.,TRBJ2-7,TRBV7-6,.,TGTGCCAGCAGCTTGGGGGGAGACGAGCAGTACTTC,CASSLGGDEQYF
.,TRBJ2-3,TRBV7-9,TRBD1,TGTGCCAGCAGCTTAAGGGACAGTCAGTATTTT,CASSLRDSQYF
.,TRBJ2-2,TRBV7-2,TRBD1,TGTGCCAGCACTACGCAGGGGGCTGCGGGGGAGCTGTTTTTT,CASTTQGAAGELFF
.,TRBJ2-5,TRBV19,TRBD2,TGTGCCAGTAGTATCTGGCATCGGACTAGCGGAGTACAAGAGACCCAGTACTTC,CASSIWHRTSGVQETQYF
.,TRBJ2-2,TRBV7-9,TRBD1,TGTGCCAGCAGCCAAGGACAGGGAAGAGCCGGGGAGCTGTTTTTT,CASSQGQGRAGELFF
.,TRBJ1-5,TRBV28,TRBD1,TGTGCCAGCAGTTTACCCTATGGACAGGGAAGTCAGCCCCAGCATTTT,CASSLPYGQGSQPQHF
.,TRBJ1-2,TRBV9,.,TGTGCCAGCAGTATAGAGGACGGCTATGGCTACACCTTC,CASSIEDGYGYTF
.,TRBJ1-1,TRBV15,.,TGTGCCACCAGCTACCGGGCTGAAGCTTTCTTT,CATSYRAEAFF
once,TRBJ2-2,TRBV6-1,.,TGTGCCAGCAGTGAAGGGAACACCGGGGAGCTGTTTTTT,CASSEGNTGELFF
.,TRBJ1-5,TRBV6-5,.,TGTGCCAGCAGTTATCGGAGGAATCAGCCCCAGCATTTT,CASSYRRNQPQHF
.,TRBJ1-1,TRBV11-2,.,TGTGCCAGCAGCTTAGGTTTTGGCACTGAAGCTTTCTTT,CASSLGFGTEAFF
.,TRBJ2-2,TRBV4-3,.,TGCGCCAGCAGCCAAGATTTTGGGGTGGGGGACACCGGGGAGCTGTTTTTT,CASSQDFGVGDTGELFF
.,TRBJ2-3,TRBV4-2,TRBD1,TGTGCCAGCAGCCAGGGACAGAACCCGTCAGATACGCAGTATTTT,CASSQGQNPSDTQYF
.,TRBJ2-5,TRBV7-9,.,TGTGCCAGCAGTGGCCATACTGTAGAGACCCAGTACTTC,CASSGHTVETQYF
.,TRBJ2-1,TRBV5-1,TRBD2,TGCGCCAGCAGCTTGGGAAGCGGGGACAATGAGCAGTTCTTC,CASSLGSGDNEQFF
.,TRBJ2-7,TRBV28,TRBD2,TGTGCCAGCAGTTTAGCCGGAGATAGCGGGAGGGTGCCCTCCTACGAGCAGTACTTC,CASSLAGDSGRVPSYEQYF
.,TRBJ1-5,TRBV6-6,.,TGTGCCAGCGGGTACCAGCATTTT,CASGYQHF